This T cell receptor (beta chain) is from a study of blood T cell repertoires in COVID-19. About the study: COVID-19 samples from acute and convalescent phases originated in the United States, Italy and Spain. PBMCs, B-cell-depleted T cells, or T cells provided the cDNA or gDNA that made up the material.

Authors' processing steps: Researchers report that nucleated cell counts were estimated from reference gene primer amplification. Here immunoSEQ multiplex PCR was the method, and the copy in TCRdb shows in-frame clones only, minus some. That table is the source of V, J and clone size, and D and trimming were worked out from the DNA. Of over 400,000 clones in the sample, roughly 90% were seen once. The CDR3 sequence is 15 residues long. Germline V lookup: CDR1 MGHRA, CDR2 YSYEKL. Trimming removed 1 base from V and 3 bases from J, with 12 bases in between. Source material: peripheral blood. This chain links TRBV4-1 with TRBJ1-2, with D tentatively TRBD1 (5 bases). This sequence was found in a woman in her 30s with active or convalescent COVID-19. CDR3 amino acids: CASSQVVGAYYGYTF. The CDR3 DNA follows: TGCGCCAGCAGCCAAGTGGTAGGGGCCTACTATGGCTACACCTTC.